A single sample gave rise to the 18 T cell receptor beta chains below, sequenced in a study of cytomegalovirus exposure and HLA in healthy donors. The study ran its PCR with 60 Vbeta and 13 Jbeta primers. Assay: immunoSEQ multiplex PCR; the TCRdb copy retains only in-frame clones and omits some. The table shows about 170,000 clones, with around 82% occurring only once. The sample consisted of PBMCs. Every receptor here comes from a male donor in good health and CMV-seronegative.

The CDR3 reads CASSVGGGGSYEQYF. The CDR3 nucleotides read TGTGCCAGCAGCGTAGGAGGCGGGGGCTCCTACGAGCAGTACTTC. This chain connects TRBV9 to TRBJ2-5; 7 bases match TRBD2. TRBJ2-7 explains the end of the DNA better; the J call may be wrong. Germline CDR1 is SGDLS and CDR2 is YYNGEE. The CDR3 has 15 residues.

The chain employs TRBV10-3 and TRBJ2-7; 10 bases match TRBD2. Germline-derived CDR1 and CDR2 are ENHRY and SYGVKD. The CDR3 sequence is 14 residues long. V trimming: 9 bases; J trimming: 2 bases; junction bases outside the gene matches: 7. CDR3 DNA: TGTGCCATTCAGACTAGCGGGCCCACCTACGAGCAGTACTTC. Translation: CAIQTSGPTYEQYF.

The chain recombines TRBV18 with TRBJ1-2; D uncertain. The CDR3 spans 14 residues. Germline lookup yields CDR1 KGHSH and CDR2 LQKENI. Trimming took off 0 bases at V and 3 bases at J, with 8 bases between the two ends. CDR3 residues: CASSPPRDYYGYTF. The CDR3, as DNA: TGTGCCAGCTCACCACCGCGGGATTACTATGGCTACACCTTC.

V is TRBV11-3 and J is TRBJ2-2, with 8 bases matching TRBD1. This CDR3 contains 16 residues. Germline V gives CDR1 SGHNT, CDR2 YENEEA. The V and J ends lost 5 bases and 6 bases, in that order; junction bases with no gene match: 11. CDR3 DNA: TGTGCCAGCAGCCAACGACAGGGGCCGTCGCCCGGGGAGCTGTTTTTT. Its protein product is CASSQRQGPSPGELFF. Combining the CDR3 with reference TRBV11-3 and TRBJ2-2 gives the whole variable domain EAGVVQSPRYKIIEKKQPVAFWCNPISGHNTLYWYLQNLGQGPELLIRYENEEAVDDSQLPKDRFSAERLKGVDSTLKIQPAELGDSAVYLCASSQRQGPSPGELFFGEGSRLTVL.

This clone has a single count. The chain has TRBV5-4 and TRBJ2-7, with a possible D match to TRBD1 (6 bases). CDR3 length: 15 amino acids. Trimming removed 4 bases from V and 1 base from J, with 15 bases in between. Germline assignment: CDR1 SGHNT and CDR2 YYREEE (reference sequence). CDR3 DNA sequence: TGTGCCAGCAGCCCCGCAGGGGCTCTTTCCTACGAGCAGTACTTC. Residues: CASSPAGALSYEQYF.

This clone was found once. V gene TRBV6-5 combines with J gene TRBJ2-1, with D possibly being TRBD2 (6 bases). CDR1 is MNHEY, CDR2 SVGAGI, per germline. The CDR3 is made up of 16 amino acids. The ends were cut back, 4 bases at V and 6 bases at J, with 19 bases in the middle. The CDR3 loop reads CASSSRIAASLNEQFF. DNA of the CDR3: TGTGCCAGCAGTTCCCGTATAGCGGCTAGCCTCAATGAGCAGTTCTTC.

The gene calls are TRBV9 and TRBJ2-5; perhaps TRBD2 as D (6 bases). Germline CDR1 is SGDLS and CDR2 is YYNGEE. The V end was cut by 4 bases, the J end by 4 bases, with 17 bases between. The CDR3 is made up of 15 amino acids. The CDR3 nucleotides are TGTGCCAGCAGCCTCCTCACGGGGAGGACAGAGACCCAGTACTTC. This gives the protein CASSLLTGRTETQYF.

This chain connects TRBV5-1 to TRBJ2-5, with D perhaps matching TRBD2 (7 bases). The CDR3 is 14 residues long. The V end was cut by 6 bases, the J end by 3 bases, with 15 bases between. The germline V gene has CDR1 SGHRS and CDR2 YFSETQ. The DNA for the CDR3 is TGCGCCAGCACCCGGGGGGCAGGAGAAGAGACCCAGTACTTC. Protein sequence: CASTRGAGEETQYF. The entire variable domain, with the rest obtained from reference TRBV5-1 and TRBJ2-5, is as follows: KAGVTQTPRYLIKTRGQQVTLSCSPISGHRSVSWYQQTPGQGLQFLFEYFSETQRNKGNFPGRFSGRQFSNSRSEMNVSTLELGDSALYLCASTRGAGEETQYFGPGTRLLVL.

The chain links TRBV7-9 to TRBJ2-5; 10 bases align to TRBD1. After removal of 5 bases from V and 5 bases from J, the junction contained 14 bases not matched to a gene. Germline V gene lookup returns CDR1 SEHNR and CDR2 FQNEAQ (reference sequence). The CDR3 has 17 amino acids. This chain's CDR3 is CASSVGTGVDLRETQYF. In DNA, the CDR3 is TGTGCCAGCAGCGTTGGGACAGGGGTCGACTTACGGGAGACCCAGTACTTC.

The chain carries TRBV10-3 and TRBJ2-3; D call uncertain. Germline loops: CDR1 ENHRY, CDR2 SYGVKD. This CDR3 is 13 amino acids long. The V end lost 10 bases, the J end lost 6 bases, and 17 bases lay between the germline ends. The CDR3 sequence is CATRGGGADTQYF. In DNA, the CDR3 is TGTGCCACCAGAGGCGGTGGTGCGGATACGCAGTATTTT.

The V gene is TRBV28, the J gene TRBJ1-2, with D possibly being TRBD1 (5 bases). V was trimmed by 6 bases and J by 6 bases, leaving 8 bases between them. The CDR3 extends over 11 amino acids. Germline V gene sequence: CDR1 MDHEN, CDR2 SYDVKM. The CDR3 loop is CASSSRDGYTF. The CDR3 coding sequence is TGTGCCAGCAGCTCCAGGGATGGCTACACCTTC.

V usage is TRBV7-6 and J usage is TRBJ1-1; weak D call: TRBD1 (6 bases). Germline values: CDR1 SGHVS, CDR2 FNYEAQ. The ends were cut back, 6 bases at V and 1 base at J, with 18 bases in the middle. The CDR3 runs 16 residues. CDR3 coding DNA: TGTGCCAGCAGTCAAAGAGGGGGGGTAGGGAACACTGAAGCTTTCTTT. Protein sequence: CASSQRGGVGNTEAFF.

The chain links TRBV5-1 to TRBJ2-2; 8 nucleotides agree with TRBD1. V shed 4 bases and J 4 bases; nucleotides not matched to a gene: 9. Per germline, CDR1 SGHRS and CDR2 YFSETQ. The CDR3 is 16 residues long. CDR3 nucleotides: TGCGCCAGCAGCGTAAGAGGGGACAGGACCACCGGGGAGCTGTTTTTT. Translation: CASSVRGDRTTGELFF. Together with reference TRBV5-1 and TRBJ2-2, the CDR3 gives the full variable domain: KAGVTQTPRYLIKTRGQQVTLSCSPISGHRSVSWYQQTPGQGLQFLFEYFSETQRNKGNFPGRFSGRQFSNSRSEMNVSTLELGDSALYLCASSVRGDRTTGELFFGEGSRLTVL.

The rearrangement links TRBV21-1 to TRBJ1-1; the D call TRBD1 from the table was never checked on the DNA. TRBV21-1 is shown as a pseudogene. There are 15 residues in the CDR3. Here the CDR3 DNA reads TGTGCCAGCAGCGGGGGACAGGGGGCGCGTACTGAAGCTTTCTTT. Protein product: CASSGGQGARTEAFF.

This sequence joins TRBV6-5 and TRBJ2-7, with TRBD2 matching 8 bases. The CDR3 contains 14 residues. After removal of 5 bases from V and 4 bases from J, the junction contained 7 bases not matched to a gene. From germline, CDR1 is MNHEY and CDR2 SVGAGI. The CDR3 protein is CASSHGGAAYEQYF. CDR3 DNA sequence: TGTGCCAGCAGTCACGGGGGGGCAGCGTACGAGCAGTACTTC.

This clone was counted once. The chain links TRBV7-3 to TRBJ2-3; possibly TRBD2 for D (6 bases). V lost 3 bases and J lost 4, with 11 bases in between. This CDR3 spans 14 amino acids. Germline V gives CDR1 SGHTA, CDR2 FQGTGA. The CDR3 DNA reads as TGTGCCAGCAGCTTGACGGGAGTCGCAGATACGCAGTATTTT. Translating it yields CASSLTGVADTQYF.

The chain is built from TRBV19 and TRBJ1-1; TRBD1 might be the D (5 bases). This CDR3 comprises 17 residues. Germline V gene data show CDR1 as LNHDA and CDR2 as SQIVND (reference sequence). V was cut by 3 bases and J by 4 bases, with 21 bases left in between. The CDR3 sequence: CASSMGVIGGSFTEAFF. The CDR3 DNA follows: TGTGCCAGTAGTATGGGGGTTATCGGGGGATCGTTCACTGAAGCTTTCTTT.

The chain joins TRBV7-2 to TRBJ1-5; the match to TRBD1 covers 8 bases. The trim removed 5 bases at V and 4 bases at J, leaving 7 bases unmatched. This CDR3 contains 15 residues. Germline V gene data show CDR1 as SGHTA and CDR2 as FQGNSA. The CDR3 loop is CASSQADRANQPQHF. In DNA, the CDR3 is TGTGCCAGCAGCCAAGCGGACAGGGCTAATCAGCCCCAGCATTTT.